The next 23 T cell receptor beta chains were all read from a single sample in a study of OX40 agonist ivuxolimab in advanced cancers. Only in-frame clones appear in the TCRdb table, and some are missing; sequencing was by immunoSEQ multiplex PCR. Of around 54,000 clones listed, approximately 90% are singletons. Sequencing used CD4+ or CD8+ T cells sorted from blood, obtained in a trial of the OX40 agonist ivuxolimab. All receptors come from an adult with an advanced solid tumor such as melanoma, head and neck, liver or kidney cancer.

The chain couples TRBV28 to TRBJ2-3; D might be TRBD2 (5 bases). Germline V gives CDR1 MDHEN, CDR2 SYDVKM. Trimming stripped 3 bases from V and 11 bases from J, with 9 bases between. The CDR3 contains 11 residues. In DNA form, the CDR3 reads TGTGCCAGCAGTTTTAGCGCAATGCAGTATTTT. This sequence encodes CASSFSAMQYF.

The V and J genes are TRBV5-1 and TRBJ1-3; 9 positions agree with TRBD1. The J segment lost 0 bases and the V segment lost 5 bases, leaving 18 bases of the junction unmatched. The CDR3 is 20 residues long. Per germline, CDR1 SGHRS and CDR2 YFSETQ. CDR3 loop: CASSLGQGSYGAYSGNTIYF. The CDR3 DNA sequence: TGCGCCAGCAGTCTTGGACAGGGGAGTTATGGGGCCTACTCTGGAAACACCATATATTTT.

The chain recombines TRBV15 with TRBJ1-4; TRBD1 agrees at 9 bases. Trimming took 3 bases from V and 7 from J; bases not matched to a gene: 3. The CDR3 length is 14 residues. Germline-derived CDR1 and CDR2 are LNHNV and YYDKDF (reference sequence). CDR3 region: CATSRDRGGEKLFF. CDR3 DNA: TGTGCCACCAGCAGGGACAGGGGAGGTGAAAAACTGTTTTTT.

The gene calls are TRBV11-2 and TRBJ1-1; no clear D gene. The germline V gene encodes CDR1 SGHAT and CDR2 FQNNGV. The CDR3 is made up of 14 amino acids. V was clipped by 1 base and J by 2 bases, with 8 bases between them. The CDR3 loop is CASSLGGYNTEAFF. The CDR3 bases are TGTGCCAGCAGCTTAGGGGGTTACAACACTGAAGCTTTCTTT.

This clone was counted between two and nine times. The J gene is TRBJ1-1, the V gene TRBV6-1; possible D gene TRBD1, 6 bases. V lost 5 bases to trimming and J lost 1 base, with 8 bases between them. CDR1 is MNHNS and CDR2 is SASEGT in the germline V gene. The CDR3 covers 13 residues. CDR3 coding DNA: TGTGCCAGCAGTCGGACAGAGAACACTGAAGCTTTCTTT. Translating it yields CASSRTENTEAFF.

The chain is built from TRBV7-8 and TRBJ2-1; D gene unclear. The germline gives CDR1 SGHVS, CDR2 FQNEAQ. V lost 0 bases, J lost 0 bases, and 9 bases lay in between. The CDR3 runs 16 residues. CDR3 bases: TGTGCCAGCAGCTTAGCAGGGCCAGTCTCCTACAATGAGCAGTTCTTC. It yields the protein CASSLAGPVSYNEQFF.

This rearrangement joins TRBV4-1 to TRBJ1-1; D unclear. CDR1 is MGHRA and CDR2 is YSYEKL in the germline V gene. The V end was cut by 0 bases, the J end by 3 bases, with 5 bases between. This CDR3 region has 13 residues. The DNA of the CDR3 is TGCGCCAGCAGCCAAGATCGCTACACTGAAGCTTTCTTT. Its translation is CASSQDRYTEAFF.

The gene calls are TRBV7-9 and TRBJ2-7; tentatively, D is TRBD1 (6 bases). Between the trimmed V and J ends, which lost 3 bases and 1 base, there was a span of 10 bases. Germline-derived CDR1 and CDR2 are SEHNR and FQNEAQ (reference sequence). CDR3 length equals 14 residues. CDR3 coding DNA: TGTGCCAGCAGCTTCCCAGGGGCATCCTACGAGCAGTACTTC. Translating gives CASSFPGASYEQYF.

The V call is TRBV27, the J call TRBJ2-7; the match to TRBD1 covers 7 bases. Trimming at V came to 4 bases and at J to 4 bases, leaving 7 bases not matched to a gene. Germline assignment: CDR1 MNHEY and CDR2 SMNVEV (reference sequence). The CDR3 has 14 residues. CDR3 sequence (DNA): TGTGCCAGCAGTTACGGACAGGATGGTTACGAGCAGTACTTC. Its protein product is CASSYGQDGYEQYF.

This chain's CDR3 is CASSGETVSNQPQHF. The CDR3 nucleotides are TGTGCCAGCAGTGGTGAGACAGTTAGCAATCAGCCCCAGCATTTT. The chain employs TRBV25-1 and TRBJ1-5; D might be TRBD1 (5 bases). This CDR3 contains 15 residues. Per germline, CDR1 MGHDK and CDR2 SYGVNS. The ends were cut back, 4 bases at V and 0 bases at J, with 10 bases in the middle.

This rearrangement joins TRBV6-1 to TRBJ2-1; TRBD1 is a possible D gene (5 bases). This CDR3 comprises 15 residues. Germline CDR1 reads MNHNS; CDR2 reads SASEGT. V lost 4 bases, J lost 6 bases, and 16 bases lay in between. The CDR3 sequence is CASSVIRVISNEQFF. The DNA of the CDR3 is TGTGCCAGCAGTGTTATCAGGGTTATATCCAATGAGCAGTTCTTC.

The chain recombines TRBV19 with TRBJ2-7; D is unresolved. CDR3 length: 14 residues. Trimming took 3 bases from V and 0 from J, leaving 9 bases between them. Germline V gene sequence: CDR1 LNHDA, CDR2 SQIVND (reference sequence). Written as DNA, the CDR3 is TGTGCCAGTAGTATGCGAGGTAGCTCCTACGAGCAGTACTTC. Translating gives CASSMRGSSYEQYF.

This chain connects TRBV9 to TRBJ2-7; no definite D call. The CDR3 spans 15 residues. V dropped 0 bases and J dropped 4 bases, with 14 bases sitting between them. Germline V gene sequence: CDR1 SGDLS, CDR2 YYNGEE. CDR3 nucleotides: TGTGCCAGCAGCGTAGCGGCACTTTCGGGTTACGAGCAGTACTTC. Translating gives CASSVAALSGYEQYF.

This clone was detected only once. The gene calls are TRBV7-3 and TRBJ1-1; the D is unclear. Germline assignment: CDR1 SGHTA and CDR2 FQGTGA. V dropped 2 bases and J dropped 0 bases, with 7 bases sitting between them. The CDR3 spans 14 residues. The DNA of the CDR3 is TGTGCCAGCAGCTTAGGGTTCATGAACACTGAAGCTTTCTTT. This gives the protein CASSLGFMNTEAFF.

The rearrangement joins TRBV4-3 to TRBJ2-1; D gene ambiguous. Germline CDR1 is LGHNA and CDR2 is YSLEER. V lost 3 bases and J lost 2, with 11 bases in between. CDR3 length equals 15 residues. The CDR3 loop is CASSHDGRTYNEQFF. The CDR3 nucleotides read TGCGCCAGCAGCCATGACGGGCGGACCTACAATGAGCAGTTCTTC.

The V gene is TRBV4-1, the J gene TRBJ2-5, with a tentative D call TRBD1 (6 bases). Per the germline V gene, CDR1 is MGHRA and CDR2 is YSYEKL. The ends were cut back, 4 bases at V and 2 bases at J, with 14 bases in the middle. The CDR3 runs to 15 residues. CDR3 DNA: TGCGCCAGCAGCCCGGAGCACAGGGAGCAAGAGACCCAGTACTTC. Its translation: CASSPEHREQETQYF.

V and J are TRBV2 and TRBJ2-7, with D possibly TRBD1 on 6 matching bases. The CDR3 consists of 12 residues. Trimming stripped 10 bases from V and 4 bases from J, with 14 bases between. Germline lookup yields CDR1 SNHLY and CDR2 FYNNEI. The CDR3 is CATLTGLYEQYF. DNA of the CDR3: TGTGCCACTTTGACAGGTCTTTACGAGCAGTACTTC.

The chain is built from TRBV5-6 and TRBJ2-5; TRBD2 aligns across 7 bases. The trim removed 0 bases at V and 3 bases at J, leaving 5 bases unmatched. CDR3 size: 15 residues. Germline V gene data show CDR1 as SGHDT and CDR2 as YYEEEE. CDR3 sequence: CASSLAGAGEETQYF. Written as DNA, the CDR3 is TGTGCCAGCAGCTTGGCGGGTGCGGGGGAAGAGACCCAGTACTTC.

V usage is TRBV4-3 and J usage is TRBJ1-1, with a weak D call TRBD1 (5 bases). The V gene's germline CDR1 is LGHNA and CDR2 YSLEER. The V end lost 0 bases, the J end lost 6 bases, and 17 bases lay between the germline ends. The CDR3 is 16 amino acids. This CDR3 is CASSQDERGFRAEAFF. The CDR3 bases are TGCGCCAGCAGCCAAGATGAGCGGGGCTTCAGGGCTGAAGCTTTCTTT.

The rearrangement joins TRBV28 to TRBJ1-1; D ambiguous. The V end lost 5 bases, the J end lost 5 bases, and 15 bases lay between the germline ends. CDR3 length equals 14 residues. Germline CDR1 is MDHEN and CDR2 is SYDVKM. This CDR3 reads CASSPGLIETEAFF. The DNA for the CDR3 is TGTGCCAGCAGTCCTGGACTGATTGAGACTGAAGCTTTCTTT.

The chain couples TRBV6-4 to TRBJ2-3; the match to TRBD1 covers 9 bases. Trimming removed 0 bases from V and 2 bases from J; junction bases left unmatched: 6. CDR1 is MRHNA and CDR2 is SNTAGT in the germline V gene. The CDR3 has 17 amino acids. The DNA for the CDR3 is TGTGCCAGCAGTGACTCACAGGGGACAGGGCCCACAGATACGCAGTATTTT. Amino acid sequence: CASSDSQGTGPTDTQYF.

This rearrangement joins TRBV29-1 to TRBJ2-7; D possibly corresponds to TRBD2 (5 bases). The CDR3 extends over 13 amino acids. Trimming left V 4 bases short and J 2 bases short, with 12 bases between. CDR1 is SQVTM, CDR2 ANQGSEA, per germline. CDR3: CSVAGVEPYEQYF. DNA for the CDR3: TGCAGCGTTGCCGGGGTAGAGCCCTACGAGCAGTACTTC.

This chain links TRBV5-1 with TRBJ2-7, with D possibly being TRBD2 (5 bases). Trimming left V 2 bases short and J 9 bases short, with 24 bases between. This CDR3 comprises 16 residues. CDR1 is SGHRS and CDR2 is YFSETQ in the germline V gene. This CDR3 reads CASSFSYRADSEGQYF. The DNA for the CDR3 is TGCGCCAGCAGCTTCTCGTACCGCGCAGATTCTGAGGGGCAGTACTTC.